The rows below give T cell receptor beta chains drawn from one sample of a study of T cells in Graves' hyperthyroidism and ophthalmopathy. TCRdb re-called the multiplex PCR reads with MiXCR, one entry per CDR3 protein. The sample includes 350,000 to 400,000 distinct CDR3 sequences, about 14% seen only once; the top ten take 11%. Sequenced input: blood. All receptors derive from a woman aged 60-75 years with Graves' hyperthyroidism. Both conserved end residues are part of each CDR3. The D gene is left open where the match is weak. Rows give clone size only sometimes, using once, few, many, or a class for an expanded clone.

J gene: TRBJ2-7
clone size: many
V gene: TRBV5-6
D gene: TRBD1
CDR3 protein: CASSGRDRVYEQYF
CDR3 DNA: TGTGCCAGCAGCGGACGGGACAGAGTCTACGAGCAGTACTTC

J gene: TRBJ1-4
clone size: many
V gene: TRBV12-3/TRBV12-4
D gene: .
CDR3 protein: CASSSNRNEKLFF
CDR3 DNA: TGTGCCAGCAGTTCAAACAGGAATGAAAAACTGTTTTTT

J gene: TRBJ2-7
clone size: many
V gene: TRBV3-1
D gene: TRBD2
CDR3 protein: CASSLSGSPYEQYF
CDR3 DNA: TGTGCCAGCAGTCTAAGCGGGAGTCCCTACGAGCAGTACTTC

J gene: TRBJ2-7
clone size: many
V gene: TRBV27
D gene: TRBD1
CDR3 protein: CASSLSTGTHEQYF
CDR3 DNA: TGTGCCAGCAGTTTATCGACAGGGACCCACGAGCAGTACTTC

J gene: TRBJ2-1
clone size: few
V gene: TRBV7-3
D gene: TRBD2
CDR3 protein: CASSPGGRLYQFF
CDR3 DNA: TGTGCCAGCAGCCCGGGGGGACGCCTTTATCAGTTCTTC

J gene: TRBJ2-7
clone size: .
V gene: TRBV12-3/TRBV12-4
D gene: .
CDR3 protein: CASSLGSLQGSEQYF
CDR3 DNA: TGTGCCAGCAGTTTAGGGTCCCTACAGGGTAGCGAGCAGTACTTC

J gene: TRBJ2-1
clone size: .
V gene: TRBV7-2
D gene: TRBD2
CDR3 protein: CASSPLAGVYNERFF
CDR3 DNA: TGTGCCAGCAGCCCACTAGCGGGAGTATACAATGAGCGGTTCTTC

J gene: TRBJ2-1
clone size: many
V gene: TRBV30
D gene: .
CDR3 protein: CAWSRQGDEQFF
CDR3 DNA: TGTGCCTGGAGTCGGCAGGGTGATGAGCAGTTCTTC

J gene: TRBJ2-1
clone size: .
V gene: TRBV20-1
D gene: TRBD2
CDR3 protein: CSARDPGLAGGPKRVNEQFF
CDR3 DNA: TGCAGTGCTAGAGACCCTGGACTAGCGGGAGGGCCTAAAAGGGTCAATGAGCAGTTCTTC

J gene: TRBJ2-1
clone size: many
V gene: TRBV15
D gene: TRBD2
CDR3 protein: CATSRGPGLAGAEQFF
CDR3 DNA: TGTGCCACCAGCAGGGGGCCGGGACTAGCGGGAGCTGAGCAGTTCTTC

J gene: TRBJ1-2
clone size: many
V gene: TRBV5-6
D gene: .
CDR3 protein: CASSLAALAYGYTF
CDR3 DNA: TGTGCCAGCAGCTTGGCGGCCCTGGCCTATGGCTACACCTTC

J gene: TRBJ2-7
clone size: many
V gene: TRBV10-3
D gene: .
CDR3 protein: CAISDIGQSPYEQYF
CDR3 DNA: TGTGCCATCAGTGATATTGGACAAAGCCCCTACGAGCAGTACTTC

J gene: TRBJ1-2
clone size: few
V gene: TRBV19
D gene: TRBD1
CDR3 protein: CASSKGTAPNYGYTF
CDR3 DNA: TGTGCCAGTAGTAAAGGGACAGCACCTAACTATGGCTACACCTTC

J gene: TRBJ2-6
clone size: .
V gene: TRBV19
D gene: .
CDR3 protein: CASSIRGRSGANVLTF
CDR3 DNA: TGTGCCAGTAGTATCCGGGGCCGCTCTGGGGCCAACGTCCTGACTTTC

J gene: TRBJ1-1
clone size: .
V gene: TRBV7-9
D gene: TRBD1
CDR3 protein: CASSLGQPGMNTEAFF
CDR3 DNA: TGTGCCAGCAGCCTGGGACAGCCAGGCATGAACACTGAAGCTTTCTTT

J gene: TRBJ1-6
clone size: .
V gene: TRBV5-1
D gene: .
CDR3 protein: CASSLEGHDPSPLHF
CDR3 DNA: TGCGCCAGCAGCTTGGAGGGCCACGACCCTTCACCCCTCCACTTT

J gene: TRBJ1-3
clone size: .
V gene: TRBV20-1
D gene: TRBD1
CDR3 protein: CSALDRSGGNTIYF
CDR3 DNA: TGCAGTGCTTTGGACAGGTCGGGGGGAAACACCATATATTTT

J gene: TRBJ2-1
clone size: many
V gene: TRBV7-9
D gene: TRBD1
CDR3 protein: CASSSQGARDNEQFF
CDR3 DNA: TGTGCCAGCAGCTCACAGGGGGCGCGCGACAATGAGCAGTTCTTC

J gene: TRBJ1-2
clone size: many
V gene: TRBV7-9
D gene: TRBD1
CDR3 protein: CASSFDWTGSYGYTF
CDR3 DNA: TGTGCCAGCAGCTTTGATTGGACAGGAAGTTATGGCTACACCTTC

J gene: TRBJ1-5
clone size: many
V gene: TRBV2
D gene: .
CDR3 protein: CASSDARDLNQPQHF
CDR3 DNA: TGTGCCAGCAGTGATGCCAGGGACCTTAATCAGCCCCAGCATTTT

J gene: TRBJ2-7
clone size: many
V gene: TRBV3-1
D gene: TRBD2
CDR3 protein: CASSQDSAGLAGGSGEQYF
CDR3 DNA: TGTGCCAGCAGCCAAGATTCGGCCGGACTAGCGGGAGGGTCCGGGGAGCAGTACTTC

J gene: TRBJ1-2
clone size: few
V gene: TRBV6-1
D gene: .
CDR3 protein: CAGIRPGVGPHGYTF
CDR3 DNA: TGTGCCGGCATCCGCCCAGGTGTTGGCCCTCATGGCTACACCTTC

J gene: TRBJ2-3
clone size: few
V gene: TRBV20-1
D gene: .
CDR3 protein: CSASHGASTDTQYF
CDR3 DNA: TGCAGTGCTAGTCACGGGGCTAGCACAGATACGCAGTATTTT

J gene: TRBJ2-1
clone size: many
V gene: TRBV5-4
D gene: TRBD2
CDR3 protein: CASSLRTSGRPGGEQFF
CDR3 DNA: TGTGCCAGCAGCTTAAGGACTAGCGGGAGGCCAGGTGGTGAGCAGTTCTTC

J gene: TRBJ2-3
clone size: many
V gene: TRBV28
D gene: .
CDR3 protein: CASSNPRGGGSTDTQYF
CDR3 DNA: TGTGCCAGCAGTAACCCTAGGGGGGGGGGAAGCACAGATACGCAGTATTTT

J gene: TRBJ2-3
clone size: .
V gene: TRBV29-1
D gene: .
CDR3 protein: CSVGKNGMRTQYF
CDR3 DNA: TGCAGCGTGGGTAAGAATGGGATGAGGACGCAGTATTTT

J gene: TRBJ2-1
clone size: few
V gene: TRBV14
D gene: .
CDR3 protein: CASSRPGPGYNEQFF
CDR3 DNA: TGTGCCAGCAGCCGACCAGGGCCCGGCTACAATGAGCAGTTCTTC

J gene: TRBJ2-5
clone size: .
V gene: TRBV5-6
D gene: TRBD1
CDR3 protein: CASSFFDRGATQYF
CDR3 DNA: TGTGCCAGCAGCTTTTTTGACAGGGGGGCGACCCAGTACTTC

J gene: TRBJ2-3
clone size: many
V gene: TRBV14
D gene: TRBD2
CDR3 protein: CASSLRLAGGADTQYF
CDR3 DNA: TGTGCCAGCAGCCTTCGACTAGCGGGAGGCGCAGATACGCAGTATTTT

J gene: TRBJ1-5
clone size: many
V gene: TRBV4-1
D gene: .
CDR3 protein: CASSQDQAGNQPQHF
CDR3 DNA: TGCGCCAGCAGCCAAGATCAGGCAGGCAATCAGCCCCAGCATTTT

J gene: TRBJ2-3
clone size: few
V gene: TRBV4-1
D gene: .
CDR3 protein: CASKGARNTDTQYF
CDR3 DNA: TGCGCCAGCAAAGGGGCTCGGAACACAGATACGCAGTATTTT

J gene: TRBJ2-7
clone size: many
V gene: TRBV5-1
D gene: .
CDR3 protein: CASSPLMVGEQYF
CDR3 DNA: TGCGCCAGCAGCCCCCTGATGGTAGGCGAGCAGTACTTC

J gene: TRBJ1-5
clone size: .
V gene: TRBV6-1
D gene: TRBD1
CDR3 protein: CASSPRTGIQPQHF
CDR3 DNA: TGTGCCAGCAGCCCAAGGACAGGGATTCAGCCCCAGCATTTT

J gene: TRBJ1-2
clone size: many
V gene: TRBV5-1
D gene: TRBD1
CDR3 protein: CASSLSGTGTGYTF
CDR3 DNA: TGCGCCAGCAGCTTATCCGGGACAGGAACTGGCTACACCTTC

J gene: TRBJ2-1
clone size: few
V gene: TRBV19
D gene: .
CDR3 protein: CASSIGLGFSYNEQFF
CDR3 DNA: TGTGCCAGTAGTATTGGACTGGGCTTTTCCTACAATGAGCAGTTCTTC

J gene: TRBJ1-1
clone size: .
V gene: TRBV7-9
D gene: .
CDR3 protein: CASSLEASVNTEAFF
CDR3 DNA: TGTGCCAGCAGCTTAGAGGCCAGCGTGAACACTGAAGCTTTCTTT

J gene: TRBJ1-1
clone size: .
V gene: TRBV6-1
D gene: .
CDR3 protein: CASSEEAQDTEAFF
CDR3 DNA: TGTGCCAGCAGTGAAGAGGCACAAGACACTGAAGCTTTCTTT

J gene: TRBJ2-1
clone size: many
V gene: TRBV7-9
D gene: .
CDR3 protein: CASSLRNEQFF
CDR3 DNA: TGTGCCAGCAGTTTAAGAAATGAGCAGTTCTTC

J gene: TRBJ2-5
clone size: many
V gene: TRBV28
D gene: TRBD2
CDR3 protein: CASSPLPTSGSMETQYF
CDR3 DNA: TGTGCCAGCAGCCCATTGCCGACTAGCGGGAGTATGGAGACCCAGTACTTC

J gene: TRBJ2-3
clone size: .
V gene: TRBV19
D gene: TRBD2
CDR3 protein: CASSIVGLAGGISTDTQYF
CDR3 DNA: TGTGCCAGTAGTATCGTCGGACTAGCGGGAGGGATAAGCACAGATACGCAGTATTTT

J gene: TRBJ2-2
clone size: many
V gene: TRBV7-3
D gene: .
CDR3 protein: CASSPSSNTGELFF
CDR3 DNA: TGTGCCAGCAGCCCATCTTCGAACACCGGGGAGCTGTTTTTT

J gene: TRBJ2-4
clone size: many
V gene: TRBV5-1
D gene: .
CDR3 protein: CASSLDPGLNIQYF
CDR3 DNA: TGCGCCAGCAGCTTGGATCCGGGGCTAAACATTCAGTACTTC

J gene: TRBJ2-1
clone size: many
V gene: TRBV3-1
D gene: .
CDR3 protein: CASSQLASYNEQFF
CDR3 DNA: TGTGCCAGCAGCCAGCTAGCCTCCTACAATGAGCAGTTCTTC

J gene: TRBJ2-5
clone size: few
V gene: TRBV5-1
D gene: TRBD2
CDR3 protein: CASSLNFGTSAAQYF
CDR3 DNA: TGCGCCAGCAGCTTGAACTTCGGGACTAGCGCTGCCCAGTACTTC

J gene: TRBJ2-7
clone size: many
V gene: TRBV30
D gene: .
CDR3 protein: CAWSPPGMEYEQYF
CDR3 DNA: TGTGCCTGGAGCCCTCCAGGGATGGAATACGAGCAGTACTTC

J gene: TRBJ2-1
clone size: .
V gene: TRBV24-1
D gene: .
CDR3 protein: CATSANSNEQFF
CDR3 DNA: TGTGCCACCAGTGCCAACAGTAATGAGCAGTTCTTC

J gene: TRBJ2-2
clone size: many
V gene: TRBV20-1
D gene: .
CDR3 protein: CSARGLDSANTGELFF
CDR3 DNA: TGCAGTGCTAGAGGTTTGGACAGCGCGAACACCGGGGAGCTGTTTTTT

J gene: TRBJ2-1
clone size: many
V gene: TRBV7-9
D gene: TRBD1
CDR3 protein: CASRYGTGRIEQFF
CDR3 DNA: TGTGCCAGCAGATATGGGACAGGACGGATTGAGCAGTTCTTC

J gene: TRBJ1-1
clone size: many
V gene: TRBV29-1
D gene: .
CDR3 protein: CSVAIQQQGTEAFF
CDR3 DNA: TGCAGCGTTGCAATTCAGCAGCAGGGGACTGAAGCTTTCTTT

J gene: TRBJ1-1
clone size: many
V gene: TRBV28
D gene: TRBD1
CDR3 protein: CASSFKGANTEAFF
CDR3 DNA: TGTGCCAGCAGTTTCAAGGGGGCGAACACTGAAGCTTTCTTT

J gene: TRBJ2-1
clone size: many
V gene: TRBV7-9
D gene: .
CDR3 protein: CASSLGREATYNEQFF
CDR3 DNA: TGTGCCAGCAGCTTAGGGAGGGAGGCCACCTACAATGAGCAGTTCTTC

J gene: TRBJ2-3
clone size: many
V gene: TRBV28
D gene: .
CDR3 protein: CASSFRKPLSTDTQYF
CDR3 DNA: TGTGCCAGCAGTTTCCGTAAGCCCTTGAGCACAGATACGCAGTATTTT

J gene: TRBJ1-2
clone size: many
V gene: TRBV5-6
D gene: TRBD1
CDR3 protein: CASSFKPQGVDGYTF
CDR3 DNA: TGTGCCAGCAGCTTTAAGCCCCAGGGGGTTGATGGCTACACCTTC

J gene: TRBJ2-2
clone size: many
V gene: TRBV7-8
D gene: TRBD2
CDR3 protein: CASSLRGTMGLAGDANTGELFF
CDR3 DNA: TGTGCCAGCAGCTTACGAGGGACGATGGGACTAGCGGGAGACGCGAACACCGGGGAGCTGTTTTTT

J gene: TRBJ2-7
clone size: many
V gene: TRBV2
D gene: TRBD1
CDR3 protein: CANTRDSTYEQYF
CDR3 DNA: TGTGCCAACACCCGGGACAGTACCTACGAGCAGTACTTC

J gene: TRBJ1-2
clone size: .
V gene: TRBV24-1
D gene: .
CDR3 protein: CATSDLAYGYTF
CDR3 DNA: TGTGCCACCAGTGATTTGGCCTATGGCTACACCTTC

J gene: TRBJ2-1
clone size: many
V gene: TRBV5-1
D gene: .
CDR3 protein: CASSLKETANSYNEQFF
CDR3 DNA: TGCGCCAGCAGCTTGAAGGAGACGGCAAACTCCTACAATGAGCAGTTCTTC

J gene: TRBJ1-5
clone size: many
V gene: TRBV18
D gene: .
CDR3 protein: CASSTDRAFRQPQHF
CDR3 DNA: TGTGCCAGCTCTACTGACAGAGCCTTCCGTCAGCCCCAGCATTTT

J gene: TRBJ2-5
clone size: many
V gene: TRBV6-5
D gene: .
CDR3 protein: CASSYSIKHQETQYF
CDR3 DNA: TGTGCCAGCAGTTACTCGATTAAGCACCAAGAGACCCAGTACTTC